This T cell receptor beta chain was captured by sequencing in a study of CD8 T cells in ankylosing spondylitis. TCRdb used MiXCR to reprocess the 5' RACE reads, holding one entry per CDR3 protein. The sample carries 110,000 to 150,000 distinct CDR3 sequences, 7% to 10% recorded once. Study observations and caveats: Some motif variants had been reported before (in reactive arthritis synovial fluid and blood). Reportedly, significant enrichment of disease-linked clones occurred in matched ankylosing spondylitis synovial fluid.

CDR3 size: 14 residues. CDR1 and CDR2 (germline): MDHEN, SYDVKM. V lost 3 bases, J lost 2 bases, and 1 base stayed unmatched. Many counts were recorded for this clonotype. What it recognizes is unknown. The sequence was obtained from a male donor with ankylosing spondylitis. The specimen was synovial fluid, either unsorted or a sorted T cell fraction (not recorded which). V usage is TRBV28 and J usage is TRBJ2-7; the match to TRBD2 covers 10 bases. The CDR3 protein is CASSFTSGTYEQYF. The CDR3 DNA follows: TGTGCCAGCAGTTTTACTAGCGGGACCTACGAGCAGTACTTC.